Reported below is one TCR beta chain. Its antigen is as yet unknown. Only in-frame clones appear in the TCRdb table, and some are missing; sequencing was by immunoSEQ multiplex PCR. The sample shows roughly 90,000 clones, around nine tenths of them seen only once. This entry belongs to a study of T cell responses to AZD1222 COVID-19 vaccine. Study-level results: Most donors were white British and more were female, and clonal diversity was possibly underestimated. Repertoire samples came only from after the peak T cell response. Recipients of AZD1222 seropositive at baseline numbered only 5 to 7.

The CDR3 length is 17 residues. J was trimmed by 6 bases and V by 5 bases; bases with no gene match: 15. Germline CDR1 is SGHNT and CDR2 is YENEEA. Material: peripheral blood, obtained on day 0 of MenACWY control vaccination. The TCR originated in an adult in good health. The V and J genes are TRBV11-3 and TRBJ2-2, with TRBD1 matching 7 bases. The CDR3 region has the DNA TGTGCCAGCAGCCACCAGCTAGGGGGCTGGGGGCCCGGGGAGCTGTTTTTT. This codes for CASSHQLGGWGPGELFF. The full variable domain, with the rest looked up from reference TRBV11-3 and TRBJ2-2, is EAGVVQSPRYKIIEKKQPVAFWCNPISGHNTLYWYLQNLGQGPELLIRYENEEAVDDSQLPKDRFSAERLKGVDSTLKIQPAELGDSAVYLCASSHQLGGWGPGELFFGEGSRLTVL.